The clone carrying this T cell receptor (beta chain) has only a few counts. Its antigen is still unknown. Germline values: CDR1 SGHTA, CDR2 FQGNSA. This CDR3 has 16 residues. V shed 8 bases, J shed 8 bases, and the junction held 10 bases outside the gene matches. The sample is drawn from a study of beta chain features in type 1 diabetes. All of the isolated RNA was reverse transcribed, so expressed TCRB transcripts were sequenced. The method was immunoSEQ multiplex PCR; TCRdb's version includes in-frame clones alone and lacks a portion of them. The repertoire includes about 340,000 clones, about 14% of them detected once, and roughly 0.015% sits in the top ten. Points from the study as a whole: Patients with Type 1 diabetes showed moderately but significantly shorter TCRB CDR3s in all four CD4+ subsets. Cells with high TCR expression could be over-represented by cDNA sequencing.

The origin of this receptor is a woman aged 18-30 years with type 1 diabetes. The material sequenced was naive CD4+ T cells from blood. The chain couples TRBV7-2 to TRBJ2-1, with 15 bases matching TRBD2. Here the CDR3 DNA reads TGTGCCAGCCCGCCCCACGGACTAGCGGGAGGGGATGAGCAGTTCTTC. This gives the protein CASPPHGLAGGDEQFF.